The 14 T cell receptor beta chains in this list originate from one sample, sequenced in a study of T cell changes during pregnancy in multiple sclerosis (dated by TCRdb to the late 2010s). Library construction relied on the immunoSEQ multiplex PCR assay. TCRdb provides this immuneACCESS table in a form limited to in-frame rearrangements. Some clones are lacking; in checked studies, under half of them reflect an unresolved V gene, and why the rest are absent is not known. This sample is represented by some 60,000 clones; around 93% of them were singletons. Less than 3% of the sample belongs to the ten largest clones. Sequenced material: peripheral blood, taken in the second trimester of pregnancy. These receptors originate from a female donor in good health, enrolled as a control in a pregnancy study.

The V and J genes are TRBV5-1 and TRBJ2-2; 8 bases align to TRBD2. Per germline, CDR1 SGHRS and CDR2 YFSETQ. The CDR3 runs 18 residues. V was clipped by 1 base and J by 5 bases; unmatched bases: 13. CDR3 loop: CASSLIPAGAGETGELFF. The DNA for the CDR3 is TGCGCCAGCAGCTTGATTCCAGCGGGGGCCGGAGAGACCGGGGAGCTGTTTTTT.

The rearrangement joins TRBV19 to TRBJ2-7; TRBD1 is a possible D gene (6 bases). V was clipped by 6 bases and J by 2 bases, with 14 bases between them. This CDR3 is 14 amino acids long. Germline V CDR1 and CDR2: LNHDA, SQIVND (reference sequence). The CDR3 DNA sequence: TGTGCCAGTAGGTACGAACAGGGCCCCTACGAGCAGTACTTC. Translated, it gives CASRYEQGPYEQYF. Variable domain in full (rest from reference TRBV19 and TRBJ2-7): DGGITQSPKYLFRKEGQNVTLSCEQNLNHDAMYWYRQDPGQGLRLIYYSQIVNDFQKGDIAEGYSVSREKKESFPLTVTSAQKNPTAFYLCASRYEQGPYEQYFGPGTRLTVT.

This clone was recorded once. The CDR3 spells CASSLGWHNEQFF. The CDR3 nucleotides read TGCGCCAGCAGCTTGGGGTGGCACAATGAGCAGTTCTTC. This chain uses TRBV5-1 with TRBJ2-1; D not resolved. The CDR3 is made up of 13 amino acids. V was clipped by 0 bases and J by 5 bases, with 6 bases between them. Germline lookup yields CDR1 SGHRS and CDR2 YFSETQ.

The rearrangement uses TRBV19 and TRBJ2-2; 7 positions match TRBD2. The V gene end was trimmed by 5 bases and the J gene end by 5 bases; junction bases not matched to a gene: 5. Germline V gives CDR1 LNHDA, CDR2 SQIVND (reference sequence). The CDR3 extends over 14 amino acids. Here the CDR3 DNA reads TGTGCCAGTAGTCGACTAGCAGTTACCGGGGAGCTGTTTTTT. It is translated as CASSRLAVTGELFF.

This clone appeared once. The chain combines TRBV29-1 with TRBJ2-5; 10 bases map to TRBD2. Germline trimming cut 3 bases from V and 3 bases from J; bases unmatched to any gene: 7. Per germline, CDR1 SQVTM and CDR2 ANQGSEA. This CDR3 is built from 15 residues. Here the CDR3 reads CSVDRTSGVEETQYF. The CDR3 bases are TGCAGCGTTGACAGGACTAGCGGAGTGGAAGAGACCCAGTACTTC.

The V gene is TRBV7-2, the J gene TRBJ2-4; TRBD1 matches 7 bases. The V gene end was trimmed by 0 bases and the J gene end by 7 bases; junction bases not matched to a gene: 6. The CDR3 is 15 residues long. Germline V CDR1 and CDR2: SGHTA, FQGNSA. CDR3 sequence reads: CASSLARDSWNIQYF. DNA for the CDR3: TGTGCCAGCAGCTTAGCGAGGGACAGTTGGAACATTCAGTACTTC.

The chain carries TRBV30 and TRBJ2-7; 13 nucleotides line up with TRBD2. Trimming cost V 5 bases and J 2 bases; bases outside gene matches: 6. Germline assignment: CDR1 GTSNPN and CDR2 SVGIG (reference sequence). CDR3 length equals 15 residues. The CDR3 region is CAWGPTSGGTYEQYF. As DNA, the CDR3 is TGTGCCTGGGGTCCGACTAGCGGGGGGACCTACGAGCAGTACTTC.

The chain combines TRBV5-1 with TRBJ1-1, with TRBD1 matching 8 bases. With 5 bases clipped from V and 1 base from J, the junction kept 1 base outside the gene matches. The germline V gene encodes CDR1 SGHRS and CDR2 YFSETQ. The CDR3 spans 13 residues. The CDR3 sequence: CASRGQGNTEAFF. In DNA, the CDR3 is TGCGCCAGCAGAGGACAGGGGAACACTGAAGCTTTCTTT.

The CDR3 DNA follows: TGTGCCAGCAGCTTAGGACAGGGACCATCCTACGAGCAGTACTTC. Its translation is CASSLGQGPSYEQYF. The chain has TRBV11-2 and TRBJ2-7; 7 bases align to TRBD1. Germline loops: CDR1 SGHAT, CDR2 FQNNGV. CDR3 size: 15 residues. Trimming removed 1 base from V and 1 base from J; junction bases left unmatched: 4.

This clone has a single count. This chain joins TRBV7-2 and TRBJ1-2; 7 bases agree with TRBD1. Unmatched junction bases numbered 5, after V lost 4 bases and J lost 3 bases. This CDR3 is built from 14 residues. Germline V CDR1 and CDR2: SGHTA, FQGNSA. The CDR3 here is CASSSRDRHYGYTF. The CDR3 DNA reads TGTGCCAGCAGCTCCCGGGACAGACACTATGGCTACACCTTC. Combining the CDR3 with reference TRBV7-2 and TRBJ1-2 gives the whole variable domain GAGVSQSPSNKVTEKGKDVELRCDPISGHTALYWYRQSLGQGLEFLIYFQGNSAPDKSGLPSDRFSAERTGGSVSTLTIQRTQQEDSAVYLCASSSRDRHYGYTFGSGTRLTVV.

The CDR3 spells CASSQTHRGLQANEQFF. The CDR3 region has the DNA TGTGCCAGCAGCCAGACCCACAGGGGCCTCCAGGCCAATGAGCAGTTCTTC. The chain carries TRBV14 and TRBJ2-1; 7 nucleotides align to TRBD1. With 3 bases clipped from V and 6 bases from J, the junction kept 14 bases outside the gene matches. Germline V lookup: CDR1 SGHDN, CDR2 FVKESK. The CDR3 extends over 17 amino acids.

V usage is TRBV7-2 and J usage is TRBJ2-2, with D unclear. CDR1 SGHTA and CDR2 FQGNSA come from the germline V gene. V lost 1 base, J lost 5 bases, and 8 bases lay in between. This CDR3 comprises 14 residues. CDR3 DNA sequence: TGTGCCAGCAGCTTAGGCAAACAGACCGGGGAGCTGTTTTTT. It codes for CASSLGKQTGELFF. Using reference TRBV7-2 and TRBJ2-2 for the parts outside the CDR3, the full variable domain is GAGVSQSPSNKVTEKGKDVELRCDPISGHTALYWYRQSLGQGLEFLIYFQGNSAPDKSGLPSDRFSAERTGGSVSTLTIQRTQQEDSAVYLCASSLGKQTGELFFGEGSRLTVL.

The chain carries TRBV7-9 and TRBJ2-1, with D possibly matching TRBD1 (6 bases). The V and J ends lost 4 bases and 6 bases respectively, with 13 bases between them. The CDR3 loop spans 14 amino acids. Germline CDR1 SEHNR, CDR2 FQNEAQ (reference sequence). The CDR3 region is CASSSIGGINEQFF. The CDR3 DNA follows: TGTGCCAGCAGCTCAATAGGGGGAATCAATGAGCAGTTCTTC.

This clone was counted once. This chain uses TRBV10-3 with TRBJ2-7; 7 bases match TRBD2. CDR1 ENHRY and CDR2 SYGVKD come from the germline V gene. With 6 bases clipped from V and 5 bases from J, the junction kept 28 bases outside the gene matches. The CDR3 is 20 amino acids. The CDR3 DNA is TGTGCCATCAGCCCGAGTGGCCGCTTAAAGGTTGAGCGGGGTTTGAACGAGCAGTACTTC. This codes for CAISPSGRLKVERGLNEQYF.